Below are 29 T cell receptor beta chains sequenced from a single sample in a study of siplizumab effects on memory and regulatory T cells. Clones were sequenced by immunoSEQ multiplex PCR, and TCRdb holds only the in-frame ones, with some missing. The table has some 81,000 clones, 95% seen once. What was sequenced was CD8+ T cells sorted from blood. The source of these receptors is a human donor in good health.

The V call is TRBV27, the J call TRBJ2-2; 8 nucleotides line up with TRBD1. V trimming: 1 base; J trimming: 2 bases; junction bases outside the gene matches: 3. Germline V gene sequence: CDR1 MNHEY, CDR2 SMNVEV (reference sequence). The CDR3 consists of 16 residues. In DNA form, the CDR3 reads TGTGCCAGCAGTTTATTCGGGACAGGCAACACCGGGGAGCTGTTTTTT. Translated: CASSLFGTGNTGELFF.

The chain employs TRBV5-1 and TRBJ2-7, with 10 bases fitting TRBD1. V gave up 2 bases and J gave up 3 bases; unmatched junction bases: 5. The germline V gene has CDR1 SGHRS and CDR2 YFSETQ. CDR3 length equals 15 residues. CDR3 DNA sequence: TGCGCCAGCAGCTTCGGGACAGGGGTAAACTACGAGCAGTACTTC. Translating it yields CASSFGTGVNYEQYF.

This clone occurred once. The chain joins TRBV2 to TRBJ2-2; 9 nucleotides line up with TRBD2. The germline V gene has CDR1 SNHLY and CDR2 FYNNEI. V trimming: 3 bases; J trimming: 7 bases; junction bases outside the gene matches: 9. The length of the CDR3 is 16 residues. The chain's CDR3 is CASSDSLAGLIGELFF. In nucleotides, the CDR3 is TGTGCCAGCAGTGACAGCCTAGCGGGATTGATCGGGGAGCTGTTTTTT.

DNA for the CDR3: TGTGCCAGCAGCTTAGTACTAGCGGGACCGGGGGAGCTGTTTTTT. It specifies CASSLVLAGPGELFF. This chain connects TRBV11-2 to TRBJ2-2, with TRBD2 matching 10 bases. CDR3 length equals 15 residues. The junction had 4 bases not matched to a gene; V was cut back by 1 base and J by 8 bases. Germline CDR1 is SGHAT and CDR2 is FQNNGV.

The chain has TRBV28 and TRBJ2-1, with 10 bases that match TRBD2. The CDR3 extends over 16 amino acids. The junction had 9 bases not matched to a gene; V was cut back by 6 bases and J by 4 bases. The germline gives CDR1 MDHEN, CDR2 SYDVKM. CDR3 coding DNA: TGTGCCAGCAGCGGACTAGCGGAACCAAAATACAATGAGCAGTTCTTC. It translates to CASSGLAEPKYNEQFF.

The CDR3 coding sequence is TGTGCCAGCAGTCCACCGGGACTCGGCAATGAGCAGTTCTTC. This encodes CASSPPGLGNEQFF. J is TRBJ2-1 and V is TRBV7-9; possibly TRBD2 for D (6 bases). The ends were cut back, 6 bases at V and 6 bases at J, with 15 bases in the middle. Germline V gene sequence: CDR1 SEHNR, CDR2 FQNEAQ (reference sequence). The CDR3 sequence is 14 residues long. Drawing the rest from reference TRBV7-9 and TRBJ2-1, the complete variable domain is DTGVSQNPRHKITKRGQNVTFRCDPISEHNRLYWYRQTLGQGPEFLTYFQNEAQLEKSRLLSDRFSAERPKGSFSTLEIQRTEQGDSAMYLCASSPPGLGNEQFFGPGTRLTVL.

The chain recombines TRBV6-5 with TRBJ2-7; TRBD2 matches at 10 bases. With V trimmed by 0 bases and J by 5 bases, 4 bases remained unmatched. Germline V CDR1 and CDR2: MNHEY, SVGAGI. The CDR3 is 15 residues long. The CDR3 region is CASSYSLAGEDEQYF. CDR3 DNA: TGTGCCAGCAGTTACTCCCTAGCGGGAGAGGACGAGCAGTACTTC.

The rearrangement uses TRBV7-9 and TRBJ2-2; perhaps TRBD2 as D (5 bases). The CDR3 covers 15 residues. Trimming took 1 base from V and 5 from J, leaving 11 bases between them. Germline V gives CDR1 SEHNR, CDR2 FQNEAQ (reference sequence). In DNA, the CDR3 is TGTGCCAGCAGCTTAGAGGGAAGAGGGACCGGGGAGCTGTTTTTT. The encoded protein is CASSLEGRGTGELFF.

CDR3 region: CASSSKLQGYYGYTF. Here the CDR3 DNA reads TGTGCCAGCAGCTCAAAACTACAGGGTTACTATGGCTACACCTTC. The chain uses TRBV7-9 and TRBJ1-2; possibly TRBD1 for D (6 bases). Germline lookup yields CDR1 SEHNR and CDR2 FQNEAQ (reference sequence). There are 15 residues in the CDR3. The V and J ends lost 4 bases and 3 bases respectively, with 15 bases between them.

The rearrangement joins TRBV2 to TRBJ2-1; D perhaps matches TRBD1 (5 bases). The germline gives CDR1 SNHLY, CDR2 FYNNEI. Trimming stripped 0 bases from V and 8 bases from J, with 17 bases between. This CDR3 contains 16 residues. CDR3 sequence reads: CASSEASPRRGYEQFF. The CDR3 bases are TGTGCCAGCAGTGAAGCCAGTCCGAGAAGGGGCTATGAGCAGTTCTTC.

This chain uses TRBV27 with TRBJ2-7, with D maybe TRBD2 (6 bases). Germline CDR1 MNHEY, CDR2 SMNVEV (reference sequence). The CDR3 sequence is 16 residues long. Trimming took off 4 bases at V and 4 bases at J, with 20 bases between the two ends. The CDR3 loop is CASSYGIAEIRYEQYF. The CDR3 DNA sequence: TGTGCCAGCAGTTACGGGATAGCGGAGATACGTTACGAGCAGTACTTC.

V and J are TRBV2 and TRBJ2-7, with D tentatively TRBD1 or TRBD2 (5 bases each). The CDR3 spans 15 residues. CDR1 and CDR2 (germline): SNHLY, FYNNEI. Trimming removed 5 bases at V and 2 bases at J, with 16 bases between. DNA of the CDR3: TGTGCCAGCAGTCAATACCGGGACCCCGCCTACGAGCAGTACTTC. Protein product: CASSQYRDPAYEQYF.

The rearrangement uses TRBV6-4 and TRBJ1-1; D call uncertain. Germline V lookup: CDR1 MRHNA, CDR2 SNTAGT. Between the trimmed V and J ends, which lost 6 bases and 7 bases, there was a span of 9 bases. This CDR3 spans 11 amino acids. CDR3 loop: CASRSVFEAFF. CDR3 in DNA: TGTGCCAGCAGGTCCGTATTTGAAGCTTTCTTT.

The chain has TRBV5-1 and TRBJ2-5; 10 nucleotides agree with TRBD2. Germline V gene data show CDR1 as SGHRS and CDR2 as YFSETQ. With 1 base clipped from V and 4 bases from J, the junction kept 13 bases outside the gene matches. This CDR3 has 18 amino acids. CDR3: CASSLTQGIWTSGETQYF. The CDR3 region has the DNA TGCGCCAGCAGCTTGACGCAGGGGATATGGACTAGCGGAGAGACCCAGTACTTC.

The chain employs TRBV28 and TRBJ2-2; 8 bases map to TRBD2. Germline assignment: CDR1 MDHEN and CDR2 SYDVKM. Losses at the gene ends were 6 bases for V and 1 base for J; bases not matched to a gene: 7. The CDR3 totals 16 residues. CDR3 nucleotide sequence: TGTGCCAGCAGCTACGGACTAGCCCAGAACACCGGGGAGCTGTTTTTT. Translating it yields CASSYGLAQNTGELFF. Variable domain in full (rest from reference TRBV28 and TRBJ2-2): DVKVTQSSRYLVKRTGEKVFLECVQDMDHENMFWYRQDPGLGLRLIYFSYDVKMKEKGDIPEGYSVSREKKERFSLILESASTNQTSMYLCASSYGLAQNTGELFFGEGSRLTVL.

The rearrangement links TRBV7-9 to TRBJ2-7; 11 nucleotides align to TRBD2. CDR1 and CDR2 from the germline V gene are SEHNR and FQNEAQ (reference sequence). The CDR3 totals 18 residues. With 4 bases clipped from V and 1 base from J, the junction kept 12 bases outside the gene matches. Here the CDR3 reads CASSSPETGTSGSYEQYF. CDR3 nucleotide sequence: TGTGCCAGCAGCTCTCCCGAGACCGGGACTAGCGGTTCCTACGAGCAGTACTTC.

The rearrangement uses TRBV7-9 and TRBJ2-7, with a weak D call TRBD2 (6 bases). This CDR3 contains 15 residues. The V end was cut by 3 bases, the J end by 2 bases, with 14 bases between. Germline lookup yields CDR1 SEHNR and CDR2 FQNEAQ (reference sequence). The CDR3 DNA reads TGTGCCAGCAGCTTGCAGGGCGGGGACCCCTACGAGCAGTACTTC. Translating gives CASSLQGGDPYEQYF.

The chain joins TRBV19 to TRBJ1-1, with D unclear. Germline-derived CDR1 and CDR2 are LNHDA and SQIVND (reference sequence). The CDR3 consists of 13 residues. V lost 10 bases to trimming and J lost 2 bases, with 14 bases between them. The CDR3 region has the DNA TGTGCCACGACGGAGGCGGCTAACACTGAAGCTTTCTTT. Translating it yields CATTEAANTEAFF. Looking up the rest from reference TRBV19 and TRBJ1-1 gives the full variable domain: DGGITQSPKYLFRKEGQNVTLSCEQNLNHDAMYWYRQDPGQGLRLIYYSQIVNDFQKGDIAEGYSVSREKKESFPLTVTSAQKNPTAFYLCATTEAANTEAFFGQGTRLTVV.

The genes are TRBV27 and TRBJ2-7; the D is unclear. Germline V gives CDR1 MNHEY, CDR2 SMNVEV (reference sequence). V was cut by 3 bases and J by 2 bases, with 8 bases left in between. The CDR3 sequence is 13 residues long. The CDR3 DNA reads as TGTGCCAGCAGTTTCTCAGGAGCCTACGAGCAGTACTTC. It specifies CASSFSGAYEQYF.

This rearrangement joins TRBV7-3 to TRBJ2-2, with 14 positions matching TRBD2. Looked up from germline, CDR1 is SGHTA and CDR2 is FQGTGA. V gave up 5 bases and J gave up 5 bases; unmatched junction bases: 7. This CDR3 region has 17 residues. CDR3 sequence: CASSNGLAGGWTGELFF. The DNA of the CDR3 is TGTGCCAGCAGCAATGGACTAGCGGGAGGTTGGACCGGGGAGCTGTTTTTT.

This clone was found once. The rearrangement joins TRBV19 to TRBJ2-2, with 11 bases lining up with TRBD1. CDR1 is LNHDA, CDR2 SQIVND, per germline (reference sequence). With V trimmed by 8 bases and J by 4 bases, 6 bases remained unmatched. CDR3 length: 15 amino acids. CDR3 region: CASYGQGARTGELFF. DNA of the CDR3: TGTGCCAGTTACGGACAGGGGGCGCGCACCGGGGAGCTGTTTTTT.

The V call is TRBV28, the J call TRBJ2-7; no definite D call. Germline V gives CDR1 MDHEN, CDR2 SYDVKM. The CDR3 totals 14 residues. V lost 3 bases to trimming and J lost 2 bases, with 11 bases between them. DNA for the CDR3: TGTGCCAGCAGTTTTAGGCAGAATCCCTACGAGCAGTACTTC. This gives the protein CASSFRQNPYEQYF.

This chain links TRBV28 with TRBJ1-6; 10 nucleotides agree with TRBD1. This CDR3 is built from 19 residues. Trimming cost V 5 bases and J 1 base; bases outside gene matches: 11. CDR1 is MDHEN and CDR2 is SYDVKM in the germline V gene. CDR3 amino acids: CASSPGTGVAASYNSPLHF. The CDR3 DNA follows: TGTGCCAGCAGTCCCGGGACAGGGGTGGCGGCGTCCTATAATTCACCCCTCCACTTT.

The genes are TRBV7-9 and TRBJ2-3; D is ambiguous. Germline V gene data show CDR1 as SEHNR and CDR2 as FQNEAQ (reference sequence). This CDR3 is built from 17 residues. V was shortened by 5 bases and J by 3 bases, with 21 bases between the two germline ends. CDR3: CASSAPGPGVGTDTQYF. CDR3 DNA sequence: TGTGCCAGCAGCGCCCCGGGCCCGGGCGTTGGGACAGATACGCAGTATTTT.

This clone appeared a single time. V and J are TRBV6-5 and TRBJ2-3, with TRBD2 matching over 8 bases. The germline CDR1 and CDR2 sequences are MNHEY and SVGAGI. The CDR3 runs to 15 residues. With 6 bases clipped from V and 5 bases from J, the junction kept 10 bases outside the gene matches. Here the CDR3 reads CASSTSGGSVDTQYF. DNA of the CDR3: TGTGCCAGCAGCACTAGCGGAGGTAGTGTAGATACGCAGTATTTT.

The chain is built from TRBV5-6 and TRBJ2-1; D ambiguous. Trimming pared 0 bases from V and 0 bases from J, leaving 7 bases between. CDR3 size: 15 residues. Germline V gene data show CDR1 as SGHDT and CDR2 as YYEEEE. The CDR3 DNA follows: TGTGCCAGCAGCTTGGGCCTAAGCTCCTACAATGAGCAGTTCTTC. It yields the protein CASSLGLSSYNEQFF.

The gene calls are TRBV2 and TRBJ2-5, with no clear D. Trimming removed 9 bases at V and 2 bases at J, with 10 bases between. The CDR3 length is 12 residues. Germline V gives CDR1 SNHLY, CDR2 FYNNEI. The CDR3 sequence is CASHPIQETQYF. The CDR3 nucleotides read TGTGCCAGTCATCCTATACAAGAGACCCAGTACTTC.

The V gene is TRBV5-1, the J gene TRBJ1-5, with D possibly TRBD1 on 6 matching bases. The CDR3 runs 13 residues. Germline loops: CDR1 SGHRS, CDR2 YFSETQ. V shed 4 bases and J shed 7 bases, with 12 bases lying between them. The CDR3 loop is CASSASTGQPQHF. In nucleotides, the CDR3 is TGCGCCAGCAGCGCATCTACAGGGCAGCCCCAGCATTTT.

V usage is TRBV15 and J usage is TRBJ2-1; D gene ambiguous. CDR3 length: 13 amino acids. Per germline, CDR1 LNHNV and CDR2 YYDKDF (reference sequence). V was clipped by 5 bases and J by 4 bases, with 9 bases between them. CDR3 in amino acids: CATSDSGYNEQFF. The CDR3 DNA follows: TGTGCCACCAGCGACTCTGGGTACAATGAGCAGTTCTTC.